This is a list of T cell receptor beta chains from one sample in a study of blood T cell repertoires in COVID-19. The repertoire was sequenced with immunoSEQ multiplex PCR; TCRdb's copy has only in-frame clones and lacks some. Among under 200,000 clones listed, over 70% were seen once. Input material: peripheral blood. The receptor set was obtained from a woman older than 75 with active or convalescent COVID-19. Both conserved end residues are part of each CDR3. Each record gives: CDR3 length, J gene, V gene, CDR3 protein.

>15|TRBJ1-6|TRBV6-5
CASSRSGTGDSPLHF
>13|TRBJ1-2|TRBV7-2
CASTRGMHFGYTF
>15|TRBJ1-5|TRBV15
CATSRDEGGGQPQHF
>15|TRBJ2-1|TRBV7-6
CASRPSGGATGEQFF
>11|TRBJ1-4|TRBV30
CAAFANEKLFF
>14|TRBJ1-4|TRBV5-1
CASSGVPPNEKLFF
>15|TRBJ1-5|TRBV7-2
CASSFFGGLNQPQHF
>15|TRBJ2-3|TRBV7-7
CASSFGTGSTDTQYF
>11|TRBJ1-1|TRBV12-3/TRBV12-4
CASSSGPGAFF
>14|TRBJ1-2|TRBV4-3
CASSQSQGGYGYTF
>13|TRBJ2-2|TRBV2
CASRRGVTGELFF
>13|TRBJ2-3|TRBV4-1
CASSHRLGDTQYF
>14|TRBJ1-2|TRBV10-3
CAIRKGQSNYGYTF
>11|TRBJ2-7|TRBV15
CATSVEAEQYF
>14|TRBJ1-1|TRBV19
CASTPGNMNTEAFF
>14|TRBJ1-5|TRBV6-6
CASSLDNLNQPQHF
>15|TRBJ1-1|TRBV7-2
CASSPIRGDGTEAFF
>16|TRBJ2-1|TRBV4-1
CASSHPTGGSYNEQFF
>19|TRBJ2-6|TRBV7-9
CASSPNGRGLSSGANVLTF
>15|TRBJ2-1|TRBV5-5
CASSWGQGGQNEQFF
>17|TRBJ1-1|TRBV18
CASSPQQGNPMNTEAFF
>16|TRBJ2-3|TRBV3-1/TRBV3-2
CASSLHRTQGTDTQYF
>14|TRBJ1-5|TRBV6-5
CASSYSGGGEAQHF
>14|TRBJ2-7|TRBV25-1
CASSDALKTNEQYF
>18|TRBJ1-1|TRBV7-9
CASRPTLHRELANTEAFF
>19|TRBJ2-4|TRBV11-2
CASSSTGGLAALAKNIQYF
>15|TRBJ2-5|TRBV4-1
CASSQDGQGARTQYF
>14|TRBJ1-4|TRBV6-5
CASSPRGSNEKLFF
>13|TRBJ1-1|TRBV18
CASSPSLGVEAFF
>15|TRBJ2-2|TRBV7-7
CASSLTGQGIGELFF
>14|TRBJ2-3|TRBV9
CASTRDSSADTQYF
>15|TRBJ2-7|TRBV6-5
CASSPPGTATYEQYF
>17|TRBJ2-1|TRBV13
CASSSTGLAALRNEQFF
>13|TRBJ1-6|TRBV30
CAWRQGYNSPLHF
>14|TRBJ1-5|TRBV19
CASSPDGFNQPQHF
>14|TRBJ2-1|TRBV3-1/TRBV3-2
CASSQGGRVDEQFF
>15|TRBJ1-6|TRBV7-2
CASRASGQTNSPLHF
>14|TRBJ2-1|TRBV18
CASSPGAGGYEQFF
>17|TRBJ2-1|TRBV6-1
CASSDTGGRFQYNEQFF
>15|TRBJ1-2|TRBV27
CASSLQGVDNYGYTF
>14|TRBJ2-2|TRBV11-1
CASSPQGDTGELFF
>12|TRBJ2-5|TRBV30
CAWGGGGETQYF
>14|TRBJ2-5|TRBV10-3
CAMSDEREGETQYF
>13|TRBJ1-1|TRBV28
CASSWGQPLEAFF